The next 30 T cell receptor beta chains were all read from a single sample in a study of blood T cell repertoires in COVID-19. Clones were read by immunoSEQ multiplex PCR, and TCRdb kept only the in-frame ones, dropping some. The repertoire includes 10,000 to 15,000 clones, approximately 80% of them detected once, and approximately 25% sits in the top ten. What was sequenced was peripheral blood. The receptors originated from a man aged 35 to 55 with active or convalescent COVID-19.

V gene TRBV6-5 combines with J gene TRBJ2-3; the D gene is possibly TRBD2 (6 bases). Germline values: CDR1 MNHEY, CDR2 SVGAGI. CDR3 size: 14 residues. V lost 6 bases and J lost 2, with 12 bases in between. CDR3 coding DNA: TGTGCCAGCAGAGATAGCGGAAACACAGATACGCAGTATTTT. This encodes CASRDSGNTDTQYF.

This clone was counted a single time. CDR3 coding DNA: TGTGCCAGCAGCCAATACAGGGGGAACACTGAAGCTTTCTTT. Protein: CASSQYRGNTEAFF. The chain is built from TRBV3-1 (or the pseudogene TRBV3-2) and TRBJ1-1, with 7 bases identical to TRBD1. CDR1 is LGHDT and CDR2 is YNNKEL in the germline V gene (reference sequence). V trimming: 2 bases; J trimming: 1 base; junction bases outside the gene matches: 1. This CDR3 has 14 amino acids.

The chain combines TRBV11-2 with TRBJ2-2, with 7 bases matching TRBD1. The CDR3 is made up of 16 amino acids. V dropped 4 bases and J dropped 7; count of bases not matched to a gene: 12. The germline V gene has CDR1 SGHAT and CDR2 FQNNGV. CDR3 sequence: CASSSRLTGVGGELFF. CDR3 DNA: TGTGCCAGCAGCTCAAGACTTACAGGGGTGGGCGGGGAGCTGTTTTTT.

The J gene is TRBJ1-6, the V gene TRBV5-7; weak D call: TRBD1 (6 bases). TRBV5-7 is an ORF, and what it does is uncertain. The CDR3 is 13 residues long. Trimming took 5 bases from V and 9 from J, leaving 12 bases between them. CDR3: CASRLNRVSPLHF. The CDR3 nucleotides are TGTGCCAGCAGACTGAACAGGGTTTCACCCCTCCACTTT.

The rearrangement links TRBV11-2 to TRBJ2-1, with D possibly TRBD1 on 5 matching bases. Trimming left V 0 bases short and J 0 bases short, with 6 bases between. This CDR3 spans 15 amino acids. Germline loops: CDR1 SGHAT, CDR2 FQNNGV. Written as DNA, the CDR3 is TGTGCCAGCAGCTTAGAGGGGCACTCCTACAATGAGCAGTTCTTC. Translated, it gives CASSLEGHSYNEQFF.

V gene TRBV23-1 combines with J gene TRBJ2-7; 9 bases match TRBD2. TRBV23-1 is annotated as an ORF whose role is uncertain. V was pared by 0 bases and J by 2 bases, with 8 bases of the junction left unmatched. This CDR3 region has 17 residues. This chain's CDR3 is CASSQSGGASGAYEQYF. CDR3 sequence (DNA): TGCGCCAGCAGTCAATCGGGAGGGGCTAGCGGGGCCTACGAGCAGTACTTC.

This clone was seen a handful of times. The genes are TRBV15 and TRBJ2-7, with D possibly matching TRBD1 (6 bases). The germline CDR1 and CDR2 sequences are LNHNV and YYDKDF (reference sequence). This CDR3 has 15 residues. The germline V and J ends were trimmed by 0 bases and 0 bases, with 9 bases remaining between them. The DNA for the CDR3 is TGTGCCACCAGCAGAGATTGGGACATCTCCTACGAGCAGTACTTC. Its translation is CATSRDWDISYEQYF.

This chain's CDR3 is CASTPGGLVHEQFF. CDR3 nucleotides: TGTGCCAGCACCCCTGGGGGACTAGTCCATGAGCAGTTCTTC. V is TRBV11-3 and J is TRBJ2-1, with 8 bases aligning to TRBD2. The CDR3 runs 14 residues. The trim removed 7 bases at V and 8 bases at J, leaving 10 bases unmatched. The germline V gene encodes CDR1 SGHNT and CDR2 YENEEA.

This sequence joins TRBV5-5 and TRBJ2-1, with TRBD1 matching over 7 bases. The CDR3 sequence is 14 residues long. The V and J ends lost 8 bases and 5 bases, in that order; junction bases with no gene match: 10. CDR1 SGHKS and CDR2 YYEKEE come from the germline V gene (reference sequence). The CDR3 loop is CASRPRDSNNEQFF. The CDR3, as DNA: TGTGCCAGTAGACCCCGGGACAGCAACAATGAGCAGTTCTTC.

V is TRBV2 and J is TRBJ2-7; D uncertain. V was trimmed by 3 bases and J by 0 bases, leaving 6 bases between them. CDR1 SNHLY and CDR2 FYNNEI come from the germline V gene. This CDR3 has 13 residues. CDR3 DNA sequence: TGTGCCAGCAGTGAGACTGGCTCCTACGAGCAGTACTTC. It is translated as CASSETGSYEQYF.

The gene calls are TRBV7-2 and TRBJ2-1; possibly TRBD2 for D (6 bases). Between the trimmed V and J ends, which lost 3 bases and 2 bases, there was a span of 8 bases. The CDR3 consists of 14 residues. CDR1 is SGHTA and CDR2 is FQGNSA in the germline V gene. The CDR3 DNA sequence: TGTGCCAGCAGCTTGGCTAGCGCCTACAATGAGCAGTTCTTC. Translated, it gives CASSLASAYNEQFF.

The chain combines TRBV9 with TRBJ1-2; D is possibly TRBD1 (6 bases). CDR3 size: 15 residues. Germline CDR1 is SGDLS and CDR2 is YYNGEE. Trimming removed 4 bases at V and 4 bases at J, with 17 bases between. CDR3 residues: CASSPGQDSTYGYTF. The DNA of the CDR3 is TGTGCCAGCAGCCCGGGGCAGGACAGTACCTATGGCTACACCTTC. The full variable domain, with the rest looked up from reference TRBV9 and TRBJ1-2, is DSGVTQTPKHLITATGQRVTLRCSPRSGDLSVYWYQQSLDQGLQFLIQYYNGEERAKGNILERFSAQQFPDLHSELNLSSLELGDSALYFCASSPGQDSTYGYTFGSGTRLTVV.

V is TRBV2 and J is TRBJ2-5; a possible D gene is TRBD2 (5 bases). With 7 bases removed from V and 0 bases from J, the gap between germline ends came to 12 bases. From germline, CDR1 is SNHLY and CDR2 FYNNEI. The CDR3 covers 14 residues. The CDR3 here is CASTRAAYQETQYF. Here the CDR3 DNA reads TGTGCCAGCACACGAGCGGCGTACCAAGAGACCCAGTACTTC.

This clone has a single count. The rearrangement uses TRBV7-2 and TRBJ2-3, with TRBD1 identical over 9 bases. CDR1 is SGHTA, CDR2 FQGNSA, per germline. CDR3 length equals 15 residues. The trim removed 5 bases at V and 5 bases at J, leaving 8 bases unmatched. The CDR3 DNA reads TGTGCCAGCAGCGGCCCGACAGGGGGGAAAGATACGCAGTATTTT. It is translated as CASSGPTGGKDTQYF.

The chain is built from TRBV10-2 and TRBJ1-1; D uncertain. Germline lookup yields CDR1 WSHSY and CDR2 SAAADI. Deletions cut 4 bases from V and 2 bases from J, with 8 bases between. The CDR3 is 13 residues long. This CDR3 is CASSGYRNTEAFF. Here the CDR3 DNA reads TGCGCCAGCAGTGGATACAGAAACACTGAAGCTTTCTTT.

The chain employs TRBV7-8 and TRBJ1-3, with 9 positions matching TRBD1. V lost 5 bases and J lost 4; bases outside the gene matches: 6. The CDR3 extends over 15 amino acids. The germline V gene encodes CDR1 SGHVS and CDR2 FQNEAQ. CDR3 nucleotide sequence: TGTGCCAGCAGCGCCGGGACAGGGCTCGGAAACACCATATATTTT. This encodes CASSAGTGLGNTIYF.

This rearrangement joins TRBV13 to TRBJ1-1; 7 nucleotides align to TRBD1. CDR1 PRHDT and CDR2 FYEKMQ come from the germline V gene (reference sequence). V lost 5 bases to trimming and J lost 4 bases; unmatched junction nucleotides: 10. This CDR3 has 15 amino acids. CDR3 in DNA: TGTGCCAGCAGCCCAGGGGGACATTCTGCCACTGAAGCTTTCTTT. Translating gives CASSPGGHSATEAFF.

The V and J genes are TRBV6-5 and TRBJ1-6; D not resolved. The CDR3 has 13 amino acids. Germline V gives CDR1 MNHEY, CDR2 SVGAGI. Trimming removed 4 bases from V and 11 bases from J, with 12 bases in between. The DNA for the CDR3 is TGTGCCAGCAGTTTAACCCACGAGGCACCCCTCCACTTT. This codes for CASSLTHEAPLHF.

The chain recombines TRBV9 with TRBJ1-5; D gene ambiguous. The V gene lost 4 bases and the J gene lost 7 bases, with 15 bases spanning the gap. Germline V gene data show CDR1 as SGDLS and CDR2 as YYNGEE. The CDR3 is 14 amino acids. The CDR3 loop reads CASSPTRGPQPQHF. The CDR3 DNA sequence: TGTGCCAGCAGCCCAACTAGAGGACCCCAGCCCCAGCATTTT.

The chain couples TRBV15 to TRBJ2-1; D is perhaps TRBD2 (5 bases). With 7 bases removed from V and 6 bases from J, the gap between germline ends came to 22 bases. Germline V gene sequence: CDR1 LNHNV, CDR2 YYDKDF (reference sequence). The CDR3 loop spans 16 amino acids. CDR3 in DNA: TGTGCCACCAACCCAGAGGGCGACCGGGGTGGCAATGAGCAGTTCTTC. Amino acids: CATNPEGDRGGNEQFF.

This chain links TRBV5-1 with TRBJ2-1, with 8 bases aligning to TRBD1. From germline, CDR1 is SGHRS and CDR2 YFSETQ. The J segment lost 10 bases and the V segment lost 5 bases, leaving 8 bases of the junction unmatched. The CDR3 has 13 amino acids. The DNA for the CDR3 is TGCGCCAGCAGAGCAGGGGGCACGTGGGAGCAGTTCTTC. Its translation: CASRAGGTWEQFF. Using reference TRBV5-1 and TRBJ2-1 for the parts outside the CDR3, the full variable domain is KAGVTQTPRYLIKTRGQQVTLSCSPISGHRSVSWYQQTPGQGLQFLFEYFSETQRNKGNFPGRFSGRQFSNSRSEMNVSTLELGDSALYLCASRAGGTWEQFFGPGTRLTVL.

The gene calls are TRBV6-2 or TRBV6-3 and TRBJ2-7, with 10 bases lining up with TRBD2. The germline gives CDR1 MNHEY, CDR2 SVGEGT. V lost 0 bases and J lost 2; bases outside the gene matches: 4. The CDR3 is 16 residues long. CDR3 sequence (DNA): TGTGCCAGCAGTTACTCGGATAGCGGGGGGACCTACGAGCAGTACTTC. Its protein is CASSYSDSGGTYEQYF.

This sequence joins TRBV7-9 and TRBJ2-1; maybe TRBD2 (5 bases). With 7 bases removed from V and 6 bases from J, the gap between germline ends came to 19 bases. This CDR3 contains 15 residues. Germline CDR1 reads SEHNR; CDR2 reads FQNEAQ (reference sequence). This chain's CDR3 is CASTSRAGGPNEQFF. In DNA, the CDR3 is TGTGCCAGCACCTCAAGGGCGGGTGGGCCCAATGAGCAGTTCTTC.

The rearrangement links TRBV5-4 to TRBJ2-1, with 10 nucleotides matching TRBD2. The CDR3 totals 17 residues. Looked up from germline, CDR1 is SGHNT and CDR2 is YYREEE (reference sequence). V dropped 4 bases and J dropped 0; count of bases not matched to a gene: 7. CDR3 nucleotides: TGTGCCAGCAGCCTCTTTTGGACTAGCGGCTCCTACAATGAGCAGTTCTTC. Protein product: CASSLFWTSGSYNEQFF. Variable domain in full (rest from reference TRBV5-4 and TRBJ2-1): ETGVTQSPTHLIKTRGQQVTLRCSSQSGHNTVSWYQQALGQGPQFIFQYYREEENGRGNFPPRFSGLQFPNYSSELNVNALELDDSALYLCASSLFWTSGSYNEQFFGPGTRLTVL.

The chain joins TRBV6-2 or TRBV6-3 to TRBJ1-2; 8 nucleotides align to TRBD1. V dropped 2 bases and J dropped 3; count of bases not matched to a gene: 2. The CDR3 runs to 14 residues. Germline assignment: CDR1 MNHEY and CDR2 SVGEGT. Here the CDR3 reads CASSYDRGDYGYTF. DNA of the CDR3: TGTGCCAGCAGTTACGACAGGGGAGACTATGGCTACACCTTC.

The chain is built from TRBV20-1 and TRBJ2-7; 9 bases agree with TRBD1. The germline V gene encodes CDR1 DFQATT and CDR2 SNEGSKA (reference sequence). The V gene end was trimmed by 3 bases and the J gene end by 4 bases; junction bases not matched to a gene: 4. There are 13 residues in the CDR3. In DNA form, the CDR3 reads TGCAGTGCTAGTGGGGACAGGGATTACGAGCAGTACTTC. It is translated as CSASGDRDYEQYF.

The chain employs TRBV4-3 and TRBJ2-7; possible D gene TRBD2, 6 bases. Germline V gene sequence: CDR1 LGHNA, CDR2 YSLEER. CDR3 size: 15 residues. The ends were cut back, 2 bases at V and 2 bases at J, with 13 bases in the middle. CDR3 bases: TGCGCCAGCAGCCAAATTCGCGGGGAGACCTACGAGCAGTACTTC. Protein sequence: CASSQIRGETYEQYF.

This clone has only one observation. This chain uses TRBV4-3 with TRBJ2-3, with a possible D match to TRBD1 (5 bases). This CDR3 is built from 17 residues. V was trimmed by 1 base and J by 2 bases, leaving 16 bases between them. Germline CDR1 LGHNA, CDR2 YSLEER. CDR3 sequence (DNA): TGCGCCAGCAGCCAAGTACGAACAGGCGACCTCACAGATACGCAGTATTTT. Translation: CASSQVRTGDLTDTQYF.

The chain is built from TRBV5-6 and TRBJ2-5, with a weak D call TRBD1 (5 bases). CDR3 size: 15 residues. The germline gives CDR1 SGHDT, CDR2 YYEEEE. V was pared by 4 bases and J by 5 bases, with 18 bases between. The CDR3 sequence is CASSNQGTVIETQYF. The CDR3, as DNA: TGTGCCAGCAGCAACCAGGGTACGGTTATCGAGACCCAGTACTTC.

This clone showed up just a few times. This chain connects TRBV28 to TRBJ1-3; possible D gene TRBD1, 5 bases. The germline V gene encodes CDR1 MDHEN and CDR2 SYDVKM. CDR3 size: 16 residues. Trimming took 4 bases from V and 0 from J, leaving 13 bases between them. CDR3 in amino acids: CASSSPPGGSGNTIYF. CDR3 in DNA: TGTGCCAGCAGTTCCCCCCCGGGGGGCTCTGGAAACACCATATATTTT.